This T cell receptor (beta chain) was found in a study of T cell clusters in autoimmune cytopenias. Points from the study as a whole: TRB repertoire shifts in secondary cytopenia and chronic lymphocytic leukemia mostly reflected lymphoma, not autoimmunity.

This clonotype is classed as medium-sized by frequency. The antigen remains unidentified. One tube held mixed TRB-A and TRB-B primer pools for touch-down PCR. TCRdb reprocessed the multiplex PCR reads and stores each CDR3 protein as one record, lacking DNA. The sample has fewer than 4,000 distinct CDR3 sequences. TRB amplification used roughly 250 ng of peripheral blood genomic DNA. Germline CDR1 and CDR2: GTSNPN and SVGIG (reference sequence). This CDR3 is 11 amino acids long. The data were also submitted as part of a second study, on T cell repertoires in aging, cancer and after chemotherapy. According to that study: The repertoire data cannot show anything about immunological memory following chemotherapy.

The sequenced sample consisted of peripheral blood. This chain joins TRBV30 and TRBJ1-2. This receptor was obtained from a human donor in good health. This CDR3 reads CAWSANYGYTF.